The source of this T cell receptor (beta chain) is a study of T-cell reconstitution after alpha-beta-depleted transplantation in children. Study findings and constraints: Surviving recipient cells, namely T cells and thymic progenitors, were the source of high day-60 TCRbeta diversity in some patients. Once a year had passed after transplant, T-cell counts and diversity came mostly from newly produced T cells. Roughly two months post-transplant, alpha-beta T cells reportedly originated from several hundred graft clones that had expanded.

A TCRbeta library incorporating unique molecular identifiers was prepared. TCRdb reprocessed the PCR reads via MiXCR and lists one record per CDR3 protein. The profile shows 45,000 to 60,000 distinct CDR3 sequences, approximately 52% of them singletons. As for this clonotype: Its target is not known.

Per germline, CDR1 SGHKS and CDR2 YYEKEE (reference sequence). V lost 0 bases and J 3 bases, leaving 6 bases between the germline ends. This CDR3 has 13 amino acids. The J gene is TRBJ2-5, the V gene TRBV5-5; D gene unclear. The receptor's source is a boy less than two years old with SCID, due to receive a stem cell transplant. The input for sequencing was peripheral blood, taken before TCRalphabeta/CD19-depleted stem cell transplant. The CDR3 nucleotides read TGTGCCAGCAGCTTGGCCAACGAAGAGACCCAGTACTTC. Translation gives CASSLANEETQYF.